The next 12 T cell receptor beta chains were all read from a single sample in a study of identical twins. TCRdb reprocessed the 5' RACE reads via MiXCR and lists one record per CDR3 protein. The sample contains approximately 500,000 distinct CDR3 sequences, less than 25% of which appear only once. The same specimen was also included in a second study, on T cells expressing NK-cell markers.

The sequenced material came from CD4+ T cells sorted from blood. These receptors came from a woman in her late teens or twenties in good health.

This clonotype was counted at least ten times. The gene calls are TRBV29-1 and TRBJ1-2; D perhaps matches TRBD1 (5 bases). The CDR3 extends over 15 amino acids. Germline V lookup: CDR1 SQVTM, CDR2 ANQGSEA. The V end was cut by 6 bases, the J end by 3 bases, with 20 bases between. The CDR3 is CSVADSERGDYGYTF. CDR3 nucleotides: TGCAGCGTCGCTGATTCGGAGAGGGGAGACTATGGCTACACCTTC.

V and J are TRBV24-1 and TRBJ2-1; 7 bases are a match to TRBD2. CDR3 length equals 12 residues. Germline CDR1 and CDR2: KGHDR and SFDVKD. The junction had 2 bases not matched to a gene; V was cut back by 4 bases and J by 9 bases. The CDR3 DNA is TGTGCCACCAGTGACCGGGAGGCTGAGCAGTTCTTC. It specifies CATSDREAEQFF.

J is TRBJ2-3 and V is TRBV7-9, with D perhaps matching TRBD2 (6 bases). Germline V gene lookup returns CDR1 SEHNR and CDR2 FQNEAQ (reference sequence). CDR3 length: 17 amino acids. V was pared by 5 bases and J by 8 bases, with 26 bases between. This CDR3 reads CASSKQPGTVLGGTQYF. CDR3 in DNA: TGTGCCAGCAGCAAACAACCCGGGACTGTACTTGGGGGTACGCAGTATTTT.

V is TRBV6-1 and J is TRBJ2-4; the D gene is possibly TRBD2 (5 bases). This CDR3 region has 13 residues. The V gene's germline CDR1 is MNHNS and CDR2 SASEGT. V was pared by 7 bases and J by 4 bases, with 11 bases between. The DNA for the CDR3 is TGTGCCAGCACTAAGGGCGGGAAAAACATTCAGTACTTC. This sequence encodes CASTKGGKNIQYF.

This clonotype was observed a handful of times. The chain carries TRBV2 and TRBJ2-7; tentative D call: TRBD1 (6 bases). The CDR3 covers 14 residues. Germline V gives CDR1 SNHLY, CDR2 FYNNEI. Trimming removed 2 bases at V and 3 bases at J, with 11 bases between. The CDR3 DNA reads as TGTGCCAGCAGTGAAAGACAGGCGTACTACGAGCAGTACTTC. Amino acid sequence: CASSERQAYYEQYF.

This clonotype has more than one count but fewer than ten. This rearrangement joins TRBV3-1 to TRBJ2-2, with D hard to call. This CDR3 is built from 12 residues. The V gene lost 5 bases and the J gene lost 5 bases, with 6 bases spanning the gap. The germline V gene has CDR1 LGHDT and CDR2 YNNKEL (reference sequence). The CDR3 DNA reads as TGTGCCAGCAGCGAGCTGACCGGGGAGCTGTTTTTT. It specifies CASSELTGELFF.

This clonotype was seen only a few times. The chain employs TRBV10-3 and TRBJ2-7; 8 bases match TRBD1. The CDR3 consists of 12 residues. V shed 10 bases and J 2 bases; nucleotides not matched to a gene: 4. Per germline, CDR1 ENHRY and CDR2 SYGVKD. The DNA for the CDR3 is TGTGCCACTGCCAGGGGGCCCTACGAGCAGTACTTC. Protein: CATARGPYEQYF.

The genes are TRBV9 and TRBJ2-3; D call uncertain. Germline values: CDR1 SGDLS, CDR2 YYNGEE. The CDR3 runs to 14 residues. Between the trimmed V and J ends, which lost 2 bases and 10 bases, there was a span of 17 bases. CDR3 sequence reads: CASSVDQALGSQYF. CDR3 sequence (DNA): TGTGCCAGCAGCGTCGACCAAGCCCTCGGTTCGCAGTATTTT.

This chain links TRBV29-1 with TRBJ2-3; weak D call: TRBD1 (5 bases). Germline V lookup: CDR1 SQVTM, CDR2 ANQGSEA. The CDR3 length is 12 residues. V was trimmed by 7 bases and J by 5 bases, leaving 13 bases between them. As DNA, the CDR3 is TGCAGCGCTGGGGCTGCTAGAGATACGCAGTATTTT. Protein product: CSAGAARDTQYF.

This clonotype was found a few times. The chain has TRBV5-1 and TRBJ2-7, with D unresolved. Trimming cost V 0 bases and J 1 base, with 14 bases left between them. Germline loops: CDR1 SGHRS, CDR2 YFSETQ. This CDR3 is 16 amino acids long. The CDR3 spells CASSLGLMYTSYEQYF. The CDR3 bases are TGCGCCAGCAGCTTGGGACTTATGTACACATCCTACGAGCAGTACTTC.

This chain joins TRBV6-2 or TRBV6-3 and TRBJ1-1, with 7 bases identical to TRBD1. V lost 4 bases and J lost 5; bases outside the gene matches: 10. The CDR3 consists of 15 residues. Per the germline V gene, CDR1 is MNHEY and CDR2 is SVGEGT. CDR3 sequence: CASSFHQTGMTEAFF. The CDR3 nucleotides read TGTGCCAGCAGTTTCCACCAGACAGGGATGACTGAAGCTTTCTTT.

There are a few counts of this clonotype. The V and J genes are TRBV20-1 and TRBJ2-1; 9 positions agree with TRBD2. V was clipped by 6 bases and J by 6 bases; unmatched bases: 12. The CDR3 covers 15 residues. The germline V gene has CDR1 DFQATT and CDR2 SNEGSKA (reference sequence). The CDR3 is CSAPLAGRLRNEQFF. The DNA of the CDR3 is TGCAGTGCCCCGCTAGCGGGGAGGTTGCGCAATGAGCAGTTCTTC.